The source of this T cell receptor (beta chain) is a study of blood T cell repertoires in COVID-19 (dated by TCRdb to the early 2020s). At the level of the whole study: Samples covering the acute and convalescent phases of COVID-19 were provided by collaborators in the United States, Italy and Spain. The prospective study material was composed of cDNA or gDNA derived from T cells, B-cell-depleted T cells, or PBMCs. Deeply sampled blood TCRbeta repertoires from subjects exposed to, actively infected with, or recovered from COVID-19 were included in the dataset. The repertoires were made available in a free public database intended to serve as a resource for research on the immune response to SARS-CoV-2. Samples were obtained from the ongoing ImmuneRACE study (first 160 participants) and from 1,000 to 1,500 subjects provided by 6 global collaborators. Nearly every sample came with metadata listing a de-identified subject ID, COVID-19 status, age in years and sex. Where HLA class I and class II types were available, the types were taken from metadata supplied by the sample provider, not from assay-based typing.

Each collaborating institution followed its own protocols to collect whole blood in K2EDTA tubes. For TCRbeta analysis, collaborators shipped samples in one of three forms: frozen whole blood, isolated PBMCs, or DNA extracted from either of those sample types. The paper as a whole reports these results and caveats: How much clinical and demographic metadata was included differed by source and by participant, and the metadata was provided uncurated.

A note on this clone: Its target antigen remains unknown. Per-base quality was not reported, and no clone a single base away is much larger than it.

Germline trimming: 3 bases from V, 4 bases from J; junction bases outside gene matches: 8. The CDR3 spans 16 residues, from the cysteine through the phenylalanine. Only CDR3 DNA is held: 48 bases, read in frame from base 1. Reading the germline V gene gives CDR1 KGHSH and CDR2 LQKENI. The immunoSEQ Assay, a bias-controlled multiplex PCR, was used to amplify TCRbeta CDR3 regions from genomic DNA. Per the source publication's procedure: Nucleated cell counts per sample were estimated from amplification of reference gene primers within the assay. To quantify the absolute abundance of each unique TCRbeta CDR3 rearrangement, sequence reads were collapsed and filtered. Productive Simpson clonality was computed per sample as the square root of Simpson's diversity index over productive rearrangements. Sourced from immuneACCESS, this table was stored by TCRdb with only in-frame sequences that have V and J called. A share of the clones is absent; for the studies checked, an unresolved V gene accounts for under half, and the remainder has no known explanation. For V, J and clone size, that table is used; D and trimming come from the DNA. This sample has about 58,000 clones in its table, and 85% to 90% of those were observed once. The ten largest clonotypes hold less than 15% of the sample.

This sequence originates from a man in his sixties with active COVID-19. The V and J segments used are TRBV18 and TRBJ1-5; TRBD1 agrees with 8 junctional bases. Sequenced sample: peripheral blood. In nucleotides, the sequence is TGTGCCAGCTCACCTTCGGACAGGGCCCTAAATCAGCCCCAGCATTTT. The translation is CASSPSDRALNQPQHF.